This T cell receptor beta chain was identified during a study of CD8 T cells in ankylosing spondylitis. Study-wide results and caveats: Relatively scarce in peripheral blood, disease-linked clones were CD8+. Ankylosing spondylitis blood seemed to carry a telltale TCR beta motif made of several highly homologous variants. Clones linked to disease were reported to show significant enrichment in matched ankylosing spondylitis synovial fluid.

The V end was cut by 7 bases, the J end by 2 bases, with 5 bases between. The CDR3 sequence is 11 residues long. As the method for making TCR beta libraries, quantitative 5'-RACE with molecular barcodes was used. TCRdb re-called the 5' RACE reads through MiXCR, storing one row per CDR3 protein. The top ten clones hold approximately 30% of a sample with some 130,000 distinct CDR3 sequences, over 15% of them seen once. This clonotype was counted between two and nine times. The antigen remains undetermined. The sequence was collected from a male donor with ankylosing spondylitis. Sequencing input: blood, either unsorted or a sorted T cell fraction (not recorded which). This chain links TRBV12-3 or TRBV12-4 with TRBJ1-2; unclear D gene. CDR3 region: CASTPNYGYTF. CDR3 nucleotide sequence: TGTGCCAGCACACCCAACTATGGCTACACCTTC.